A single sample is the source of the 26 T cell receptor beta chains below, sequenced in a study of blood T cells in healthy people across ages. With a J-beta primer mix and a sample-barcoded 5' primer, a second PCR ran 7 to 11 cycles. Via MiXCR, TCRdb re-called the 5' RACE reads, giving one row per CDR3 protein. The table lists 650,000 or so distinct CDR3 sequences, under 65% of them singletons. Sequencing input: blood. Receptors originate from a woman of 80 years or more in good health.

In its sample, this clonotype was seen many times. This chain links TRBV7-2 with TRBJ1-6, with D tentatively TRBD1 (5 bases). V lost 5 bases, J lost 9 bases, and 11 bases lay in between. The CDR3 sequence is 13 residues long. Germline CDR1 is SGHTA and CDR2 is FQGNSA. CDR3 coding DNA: TGTGCCAGCAGCCCGGACACCGGTTCACCCCTCCACTTT. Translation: CASSPDTGSPLHF.

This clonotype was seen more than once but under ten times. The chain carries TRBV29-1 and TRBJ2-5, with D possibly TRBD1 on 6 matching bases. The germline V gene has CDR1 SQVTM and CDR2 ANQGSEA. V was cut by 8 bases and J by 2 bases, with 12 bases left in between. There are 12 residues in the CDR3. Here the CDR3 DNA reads TGCAGCTTTACAGGGTCTCAAGAGACCCAGTACTTC. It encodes CSFTGSQETQYF.

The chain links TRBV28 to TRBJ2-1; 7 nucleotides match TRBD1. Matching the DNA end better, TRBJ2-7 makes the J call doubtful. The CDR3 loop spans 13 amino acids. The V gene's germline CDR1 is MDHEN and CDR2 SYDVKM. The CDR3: CASSFPDRNEQYF. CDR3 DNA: TGTGCCAGCAGTTTCCCGGACAGGAATGAGCAGTACTTC.

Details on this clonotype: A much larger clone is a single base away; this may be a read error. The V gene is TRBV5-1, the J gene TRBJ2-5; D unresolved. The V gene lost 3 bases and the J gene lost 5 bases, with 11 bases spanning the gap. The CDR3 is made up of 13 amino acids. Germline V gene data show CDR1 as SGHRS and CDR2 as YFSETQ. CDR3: CASSWIGRETQYF. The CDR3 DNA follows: TGCGCCAGCAGCTGGATAGGGCGGGAGACCCAGTACTTC. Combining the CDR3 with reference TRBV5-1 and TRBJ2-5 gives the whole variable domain KAGVTQTPRYLIKTRGQQVTLSCSPISGHRSVSWYQQTPGQGLQFLFEYFSETQRNKGNFPGRFSGRQFSNSRSEMNVSTLELGDSALYLCASSWIGRETQYFGPGTRLLVL.

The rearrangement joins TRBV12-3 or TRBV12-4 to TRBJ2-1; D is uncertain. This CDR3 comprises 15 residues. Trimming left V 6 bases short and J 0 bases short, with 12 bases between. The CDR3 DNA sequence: TGTGCCAGCAGCCAAAGGGCTAGCTCCTACAATGAGCAGTTCTTC. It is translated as CASSQRASSYNEQFF.

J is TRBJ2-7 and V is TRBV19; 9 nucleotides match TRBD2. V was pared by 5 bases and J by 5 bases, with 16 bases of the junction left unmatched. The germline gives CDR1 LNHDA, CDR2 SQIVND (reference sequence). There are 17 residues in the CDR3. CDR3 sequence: CASSSTGTSLPPDEQYF. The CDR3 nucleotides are TGTGCCAGTAGTTCCACCGGGACTAGCCTCCCTCCCGACGAGCAGTACTTC.

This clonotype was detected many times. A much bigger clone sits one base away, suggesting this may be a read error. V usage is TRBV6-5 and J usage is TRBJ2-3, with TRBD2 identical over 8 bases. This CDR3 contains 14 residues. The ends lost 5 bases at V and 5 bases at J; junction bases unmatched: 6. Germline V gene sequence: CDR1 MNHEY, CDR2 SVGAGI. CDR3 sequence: CASSVGLARDTQYF. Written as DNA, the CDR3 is TGTGCCAGCAGTGTCGGACTAGCTAGAGATACGCAGTATTTT.

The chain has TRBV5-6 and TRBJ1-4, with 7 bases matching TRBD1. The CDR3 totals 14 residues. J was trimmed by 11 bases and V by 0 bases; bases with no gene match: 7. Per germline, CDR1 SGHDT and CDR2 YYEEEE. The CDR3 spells CASSLDRGPVKLFF. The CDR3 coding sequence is TGTGCCAGCAGCTTGGACAGGGGCCCGGTGAAACTGTTTTTT.

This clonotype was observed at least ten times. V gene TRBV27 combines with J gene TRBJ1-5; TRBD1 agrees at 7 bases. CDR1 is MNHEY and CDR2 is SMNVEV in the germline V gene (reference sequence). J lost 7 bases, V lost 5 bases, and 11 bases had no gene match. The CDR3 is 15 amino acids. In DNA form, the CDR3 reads TGTGCCAGCAGTCTGACAGGGCGCCAAGGGCAGCCCCAGCATTTT. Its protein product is CASSLTGRQGQPQHF.

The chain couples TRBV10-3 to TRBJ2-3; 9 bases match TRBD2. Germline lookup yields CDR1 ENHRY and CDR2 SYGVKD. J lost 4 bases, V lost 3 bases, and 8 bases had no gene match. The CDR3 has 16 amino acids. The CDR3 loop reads CAISELAGGTPDTQYF. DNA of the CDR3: TGTGCCATCAGTGAACTTGCGGGAGGGACTCCAGATACGCAGTATTTT.

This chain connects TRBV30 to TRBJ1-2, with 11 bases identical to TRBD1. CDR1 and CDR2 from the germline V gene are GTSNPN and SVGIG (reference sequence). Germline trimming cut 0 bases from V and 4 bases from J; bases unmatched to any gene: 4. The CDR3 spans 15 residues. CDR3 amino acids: CAWSVHGTGGYGYTF. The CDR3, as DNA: TGTGCCTGGAGTGTACATGGGACAGGGGGCTATGGCTACACCTTC.

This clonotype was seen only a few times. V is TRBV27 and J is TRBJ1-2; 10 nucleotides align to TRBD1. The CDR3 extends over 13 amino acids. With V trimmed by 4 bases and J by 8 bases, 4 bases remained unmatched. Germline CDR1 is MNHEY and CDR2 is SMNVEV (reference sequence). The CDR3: CASSSGTGDGYTF. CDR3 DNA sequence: TGTGCCAGCAGTTCCGGGACAGGGGACGGCTACACCTTC.

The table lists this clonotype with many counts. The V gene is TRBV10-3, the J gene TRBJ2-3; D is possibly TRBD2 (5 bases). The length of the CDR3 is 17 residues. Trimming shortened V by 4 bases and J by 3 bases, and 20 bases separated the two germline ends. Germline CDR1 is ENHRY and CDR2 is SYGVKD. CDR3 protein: CAISGSSRDVATDTQYF. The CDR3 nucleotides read TGTGCCATCAGTGGGTCTAGCCGCGACGTGGCAACAGATACGCAGTATTTT.

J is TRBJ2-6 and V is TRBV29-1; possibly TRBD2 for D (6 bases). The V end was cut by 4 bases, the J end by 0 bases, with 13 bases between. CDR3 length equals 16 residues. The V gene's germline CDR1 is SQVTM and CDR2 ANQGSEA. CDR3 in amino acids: CSVARDADSGANVLTF. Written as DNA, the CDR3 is TGCAGCGTTGCGCGGGACGCCGACTCTGGGGCCAACGTCCTGACTTTC.

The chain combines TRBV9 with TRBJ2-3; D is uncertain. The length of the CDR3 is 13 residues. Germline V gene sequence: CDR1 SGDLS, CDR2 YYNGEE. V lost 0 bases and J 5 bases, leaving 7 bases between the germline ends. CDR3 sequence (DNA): TGTGCCAGCAGCGTAGGGGCCGAAGATACGCAGTATTTT. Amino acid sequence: CASSVGAEDTQYF.

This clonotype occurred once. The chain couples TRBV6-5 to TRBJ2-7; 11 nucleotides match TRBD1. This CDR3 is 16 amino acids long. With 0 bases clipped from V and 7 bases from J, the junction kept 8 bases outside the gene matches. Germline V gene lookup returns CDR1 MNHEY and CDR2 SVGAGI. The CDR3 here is CASSYSYSGTGGEQYF. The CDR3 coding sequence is TGTGCCAGCAGTTACTCGTACTCCGGGACAGGGGGAGAGCAGTACTTC.

CDR3 nucleotides: TGTGCCAGCAGCTTCGCCGGGATTGGCCCCGGGGAGCTGTTTTTT. This encodes CASSFAGIGPGELFF. The chain links TRBV7-2 to TRBJ2-2; D is possibly TRBD2 (5 bases). With 3 bases removed from V and 6 bases from J, the gap between germline ends came to 14 bases. The CDR3 has 15 amino acids. Germline V gene data show CDR1 as SGHTA and CDR2 as FQGNSA.

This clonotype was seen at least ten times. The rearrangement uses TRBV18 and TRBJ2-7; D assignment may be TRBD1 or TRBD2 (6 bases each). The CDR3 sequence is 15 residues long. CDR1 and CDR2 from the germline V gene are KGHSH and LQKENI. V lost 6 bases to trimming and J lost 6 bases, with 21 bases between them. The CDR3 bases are TGTGCCAGCTCTCCCCGTCGACAAGGGGGGATCGAGCAGTACTTC. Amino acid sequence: CASSPRRQGGIEQYF.

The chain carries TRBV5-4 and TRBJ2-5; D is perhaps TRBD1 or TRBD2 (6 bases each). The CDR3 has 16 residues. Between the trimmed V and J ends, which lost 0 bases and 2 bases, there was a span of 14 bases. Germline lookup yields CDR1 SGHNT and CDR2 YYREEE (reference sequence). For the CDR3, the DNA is TGTGCCAGCAGCTTGGGGGGGGCGGCAGCTCAAGAGACCCAGTACTTC. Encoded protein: CASSLGGAAAQETQYF.

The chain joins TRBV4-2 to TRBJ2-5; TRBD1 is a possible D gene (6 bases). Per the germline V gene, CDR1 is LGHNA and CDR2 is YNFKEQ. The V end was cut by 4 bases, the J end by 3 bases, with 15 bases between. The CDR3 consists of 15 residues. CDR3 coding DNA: TGTGCCAGCAGCCGAAATGGACAGACAGAAGAGACCCAGTACTTC. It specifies CASSRNGQTEETQYF.

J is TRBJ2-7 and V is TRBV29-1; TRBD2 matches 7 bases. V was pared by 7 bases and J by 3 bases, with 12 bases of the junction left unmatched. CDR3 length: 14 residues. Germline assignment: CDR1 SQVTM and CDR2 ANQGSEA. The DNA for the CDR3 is TGCAGCGCCCTTCTGCGGGAGTCTAGCTACGAGCAGTACTTC. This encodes CSALLRESSYEQYF.

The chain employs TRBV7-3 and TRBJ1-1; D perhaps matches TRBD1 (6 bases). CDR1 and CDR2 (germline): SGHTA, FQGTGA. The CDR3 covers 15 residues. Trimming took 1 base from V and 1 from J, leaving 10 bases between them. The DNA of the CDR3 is TGTGCCAGCAGCTTAATAGGGGGGGCGAACACTGAAGCTTTCTTT. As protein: CASSLIGGANTEAFF.

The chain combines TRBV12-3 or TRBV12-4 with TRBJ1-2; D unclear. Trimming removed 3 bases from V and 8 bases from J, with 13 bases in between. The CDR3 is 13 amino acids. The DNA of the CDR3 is TGTGCCAGCAGTTTTCTGGGGAAAGACGGCTACACCTTC. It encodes CASSFLGKDGYTF.

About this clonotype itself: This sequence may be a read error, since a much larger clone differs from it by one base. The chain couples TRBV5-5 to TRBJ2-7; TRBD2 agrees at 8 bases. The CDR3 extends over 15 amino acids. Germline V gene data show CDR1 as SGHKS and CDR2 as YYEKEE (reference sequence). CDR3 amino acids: CASIGGGLARYGQYF. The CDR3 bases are TGTGCCAGCATCGGCGGAGGACTAGCTCGGTACGGGCAGTACTTC.

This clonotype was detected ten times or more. This CDR3 reads CASSPGTGNYEQYF. CDR3 in DNA: TGTGCCAGCAGCCCCGGGACAGGGAACTACGAGCAGTACTTC. The chain couples TRBV3-1 to TRBJ2-7, with 9 bases lining up with TRBD1. The V and J ends lost 4 bases and 3 bases, in that order; junction bases with no gene match: 4. CDR1 is LGHDT, CDR2 YNNKEL, per germline (reference sequence). The CDR3 is 14 residues long.

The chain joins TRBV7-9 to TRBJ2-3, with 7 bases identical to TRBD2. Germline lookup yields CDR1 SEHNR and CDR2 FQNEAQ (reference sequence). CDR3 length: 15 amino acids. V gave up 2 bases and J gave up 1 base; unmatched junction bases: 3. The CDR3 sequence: CASSLLAAGTDTQYF. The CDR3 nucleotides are TGTGCCAGCAGCTTACTAGCGGCGGGCACAGATACGCAGTATTTT.